What follows are 23 T cell receptor beta chains derived from one specimen sequenced in a study of cytomegalovirus exposure and HLA in healthy donors. A multiplex PCR was run with 60 Vbeta primers and 13 Jbeta primers. The table came from immunoSEQ multiplex PCR; TCRdb's copy has only in-frame clones and leaves some out. The table lists around 130,000 clones, around 82% of them singletons. The specimen sequenced was PBMCs. All receptors derive from a man in his fifties or sixties in good health and CMV-seronegative.

The chain employs TRBV2 and TRBJ1-1, with a possible D match to TRBD1 (6 bases). The ends were cut back, 3 bases at V and 3 bases at J, with 14 bases in the middle. In germline, CDR1 is SNHLY, CDR2 FYNNEI. CDR3 length: 15 amino acids. DNA of the CDR3: TGTGCCAGCAGTGAGGAAGCGGGGGCGGACACTGAAGCTTTCTTT. It codes for CASSEEAGADTEAFF.

This chain uses TRBV5-1 with TRBJ2-7, with 12 bases that match TRBD2. The CDR3 spans 14 residues. Germline V gene data show CDR1 as SGHRS and CDR2 as YFSETQ. The V segment lost 4 bases and the J segment 5 bases; nucleotides outside the gene matches: 4. The CDR3 loop is CASSLGLAGHEQYF. The CDR3 nucleotides read TGCGCCAGCAGCCTCGGACTAGCGGGACACGAGCAGTACTTC.

The chain carries TRBV28 and TRBJ1-5; no definite D call. The length of the CDR3 is 14 residues. The germline gives CDR1 MDHEN, CDR2 SYDVKM. The V and J ends lost 7 bases and 9 bases respectively, with 19 bases between them. CDR3 DNA sequence: TGTGCCAGCACTTCACCGAAAACTTTTCGGCCCCAGCATTTT. Its translation is CASTSPKTFRPQHF.

This chain's CDR3 is CASSSPSRASQRETSYEQYF. In DNA form, the CDR3 reads TGTGCCAGCAGCTCCCCTAGTAGGGCGTCCCAGCGGGAGACCTCCTACGAGCAGTACTTC. The rearrangement joins TRBV7-3 to TRBJ2-7; 8 nucleotides align to TRBD2. With 4 bases clipped from V and 0 bases from J, the junction kept 20 bases outside the gene matches. The CDR3 consists of 20 residues. Looked up from germline, CDR1 is SGHTA and CDR2 is FQGTGA.

The chain employs TRBV4-1 and TRBJ2-4; a possible D gene is TRBD1 (6 bases). This CDR3 is 17 amino acids long. V was cut by 5 bases and J by 0 bases, with 17 bases left in between. From germline, CDR1 is MGHRA and CDR2 YSYEKL. CDR3 protein: CASSFPEGVIAKNIQYF. The CDR3 region has the DNA TGCGCCAGCAGCTTTCCTGAGGGGGTAATAGCCAAAAACATTCAGTACTTC.

This chain links TRBV7-2 with TRBJ1-5; 8 nucleotides align to TRBD1. The CDR3 is made up of 16 amino acids. CDR1 and CDR2 from the germline V gene are SGHTA and FQGNSA. Trimming at V came to 3 bases and at J to 0 bases, leaving 4 bases not matched to a gene. CDR3 amino acids: CASSFTGGYSNQPQHF. CDR3 sequence (DNA): TGTGCCAGCAGCTTCACAGGGGGATATAGCAATCAGCCCCAGCATTTT.

The genes are TRBV2 and TRBJ2-2; D unclear. Per the germline V gene, CDR1 is SNHLY and CDR2 is FYNNEI. The CDR3 length is 13 residues. Trimming stripped 3 bases from V and 7 bases from J, with 9 bases between. The CDR3 sequence: CASSESSVGELFF. The CDR3 DNA reads as TGTGCCAGCAGTGAGAGTAGTGTCGGGGAGCTGTTTTTT.

This chain connects TRBV7-2 to TRBJ1-1; possibly TRBD1 for D (5 bases). CDR3 length: 14 residues. Germline V lookup: CDR1 SGHTA, CDR2 FQGNSA. V lost 4 bases to trimming and J lost 6 bases, with 15 bases between them. The chain's CDR3 is CASSSDIGSPEAFF. The DNA for the CDR3 is TGTGCCAGCAGCTCGGACATTGGGTCCCCTGAAGCTTTCTTT.

This clone came up a few times. Mismatch with germline at one junction end may stem from a read error. V gene TRBV28 combines with J gene TRBJ1-4, with a tentative D call TRBD1 (6 bases). The germline V gene encodes CDR1 MDHEN and CDR2 SYDVKM. This CDR3 has 12 residues. The DNA of the CDR3 is TGTGCCAGCAGCTCCAGGGGCTCGGCTAAGCTTTTT. This gives the protein CASSSRGSAKLF.

This chain links TRBV25-1 with TRBJ2-3; 11 positions agree with TRBD2. The V and J ends lost 11 bases and 6 bases, in that order; junction bases with no gene match: 7. The CDR3 totals 13 residues. Germline loops: CDR1 MGHDK, CDR2 SYGVNS. Here the CDR3 reads CAGTSGSGDTQYF. The CDR3 region has the DNA TGTGCCGGAACTAGCGGGAGCGGGGATACGCAGTATTTT.

This sequence joins TRBV19 and TRBJ2-1; TRBD2 might be the D (6 bases). V shed 9 bases and J shed 3 bases, with 12 bases lying between them. The germline V gene has CDR1 LNHDA and CDR2 SQIVND (reference sequence). The CDR3 runs 13 residues. The CDR3 sequence is CARGGANYNEQFF. CDR3 nucleotide sequence: TGTGCCAGGGGCGGGGCGAACTACAATGAGCAGTTCTTC. Full variable domain (missing parts from reference TRBV19 and TRBJ2-1): DGGITQSPKYLFRKEGQNVTLSCEQNLNHDAMYWYRQDPGQGLRLIYYSQIVNDFQKGDIAEGYSVSREKKESFPLTVTSAQKNPTAFYLCARGGANYNEQFFGPGTRLTVL.

This chain joins TRBV15 and TRBJ1-1; D is unresolved. Germline loops: CDR1 LNHNV, CDR2 YYDKDF (reference sequence). CDR3 length: 14 residues. V lost 6 bases and J lost 1, with 12 bases in between. For the CDR3, the DNA is TGTGCCACCAGTAAACAGAATCGGAACACTGAAGCTTTCTTT. This gives the protein CATSKQNRNTEAFF.

This clone was seen once. The chain carries TRBV6-5 and TRBJ1-3; D perhaps matches TRBD1 (6 bases). There are 14 residues in the CDR3. V dropped 4 bases and J dropped 0 bases, with 7 bases sitting between them. CDR1 and CDR2 from the germline V gene are MNHEY and SVGAGI. This chain's CDR3 is CASSWTVSGNTIYF. CDR3 DNA sequence: TGTGCCAGCAGTTGGACAGTCTCTGGAAACACCATATATTTT.

This chain connects TRBV11-2 to TRBJ1-5; 9 positions agree with TRBD1. CDR1 and CDR2 from the germline V gene are SGHAT and FQNNGV. V lost 1 base to trimming and J lost 7 bases; unmatched junction nucleotides: 5. The CDR3 extends over 15 amino acids. The CDR3 region is CASSLGGQGKQPQHF. Written as DNA, the CDR3 is TGTGCCAGCAGCTTAGGGGGACAGGGAAAACAGCCCCAGCATTTT.

This chain connects TRBV19 to TRBJ1-5; TRBD1 might be the D (5 bases). The CDR3 is 13 amino acids. The V gene lost 5 bases and the J gene lost 5 bases, with 10 bases spanning the gap. CDR1 LNHDA and CDR2 SQIVND come from the germline V gene (reference sequence). CDR3 sequence reads: CASSVSRDQPQHF. CDR3 nucleotide sequence: TGTGCCAGTAGTGTGAGCAGGGATCAGCCCCAGCATTTT.

The rearrangement links TRBV5-6 to TRBJ1-6; weak D call: TRBD1 (5 bases). This CDR3 is 14 amino acids long. The germline V gene has CDR1 SGHDT and CDR2 YYEEEE. V gave up 4 bases and J gave up 6 bases, with 11 bases separating them. The CDR3 region is CASSLGAVNSPLHF. For the CDR3, the DNA is TGTGCCAGCAGCCTTGGGGCAGTTAATTCACCCCTCCACTTT.

On this clone: The junction departs from germline at one end; a sequencing error may be responsible. The V gene is TRBV14, the J gene TRBJ2-2; D is unresolved. The CDR3 is made up of 16 amino acids. Germline-derived CDR1 and CDR2 are SGHDN and FVKESK. DNA of the CDR3: TGTGCCAGCAGCCCTCATGCGGCCGCGAACGCCGGGGAGCTGTTTTTT. Encoded protein: CASSPHAAANAGELFF.

A few counts support this clone. This chain links TRBV6-5 with TRBJ1-1, with D possibly matching TRBD1 (6 bases). V gave up 9 bases and J gave up 5 bases, with 16 bases separating them. The germline V gene encodes CDR1 MNHEY and CDR2 SVGAGI. This CDR3 region has 13 residues. The CDR3 DNA reads TGTGCCAGTGGCAGGGGTTTTGGAACTGAAGCTTTCTTT. Its protein product is CASGRGFGTEAFF.

A word on this clone: A junction boundary mismatches the germline segment, possibly from a read error. This chain joins TRBV19 and TRBJ2-1; 8 positions match TRBD2. Germline loops: CDR1 LNHDA, CDR2 SQIVND (reference sequence). CDR3 length: 12 amino acids. The CDR3 DNA reads TGTGCCAGTAGTATAGCACGGGAGGGCCGGGTCTTC. Its protein product is CASSIAREGRVF.

The chain uses TRBV10-3 and TRBJ2-7; 12 bases fit TRBD2. The V and J ends lost 4 bases and 7 bases, in that order; junction bases with no gene match: 8. There are 15 residues in the CDR3. Germline V gene data show CDR1 as ENHRY and CDR2 as SYGVKD. The DNA of the CDR3 is TGTGCCATCAGTGGCTCTAGCGGGAGGGCCCAAGAGCAGTACTTC. Residues: CAISGSSGRAQEQYF.

The chain links TRBV7-8 to TRBJ1-2; 9 nucleotides match TRBD1. V shed 7 bases, J shed 2 bases, and the junction held 2 bases outside the gene matches. The CDR3 length is 13 residues. In germline, CDR1 is SGHVS, CDR2 FQNEAQ. The CDR3 DNA reads TGTGCCAGCACCGGGACAGGGAACTATGGCTACACCTTC. It codes for CASTGTGNYGYTF.

The genes are TRBV5-5 and TRBJ1-1, with D perhaps matching TRBD1 (5 bases). The germline V gene has CDR1 SGHKS and CDR2 YYEKEE (reference sequence). Trimming left V 3 bases short and J 3 bases short, with 9 bases between. The CDR3 sequence is 13 residues long. CDR3 coding DNA: TGTGCCAGCAGCTCCGGGGGTGACACTGAAGCTTTCTTT. Amino acid sequence: CASSSGGDTEAFF.

This clone came up a few times. This chain links TRBV18 with TRBJ1-1; D is perhaps TRBD1 (5 bases). Trimming removed 3 bases at V and 5 bases at J, with 7 bases between. This CDR3 has 12 residues. Germline lookup yields CDR1 KGHSH and CDR2 LQKENI. The CDR3 DNA follows: TGTGCCAGCTCACCCAGGGATACTGAAGCTTTCTTT. Translation: CASSPRDTEAFF.